This T cell receptor beta chain was recorded in a study of cytomegalovirus exposure and HLA in healthy donors. This CDR3 has 15 residues. Looked up from germline, CDR1 is KGHSH and CDR2 is LQKENI. Deletions cut 2 bases from V and 2 bases from J, with 13 bases between. It was with 60 Vbeta and 13 Jbeta primers that the PCR ran. The protocol was immunoSEQ multiplex PCR, while the TCRdb copy is restricted to in-frame clones and leaves out a portion. The data contain approximately 220,000 clones, about 70% of them singletons. The sequenced material came from PBMCs. The clonotype was recovered from a woman aged 25-40 years in good health and CMV-seronegative. The chain employs TRBV18 and TRBJ2-7; D remains unclear. For the CDR3, the DNA is TGTGCCAGCTCACCATCTCGGCAGGCGCCCTACGAGCAGTACTTC. Translation: CASSPSRQAPYEQYF.